The 20 T cell receptor beta chains below were found in one sample sequenced in a study of blood T cell repertoires in COVID-19. TCRdb's table, derived via immunoSEQ multiplex PCR, lists solely in-frame clones and lacks some. The data hold approximately 250,000 clones, with approximately 90% observed a single time. The sample comprised PBMCs or T cells enriched from blood (not recorded which). The receptor source for this set is an older woman in a cohort exposed to, infected with or recovered from COVID-19 (not recorded which).

The chain is built from TRBV11-2 and TRBJ2-5, with TRBD2 identical over 11 bases. This CDR3 has 17 residues. The germline V gene encodes CDR1 SGHAT and CDR2 FQNNGV. With 6 bases clipped from V and 4 bases from J, the junction kept 13 bases outside the gene matches. The CDR3 loop is CASRKELSGRARETQYF. In DNA, the CDR3 is TGTGCCAGCAGAAAGGAGCTTAGCGGGAGGGCCAGAGAGACCCAGTACTTC. Filled out from reference TRBV11-2 and TRBJ2-5, the complete variable domain reads EAGVAQSPRYKIIEKRQSVAFWCNPISGHATLYWYQQILGQGPKLLIQFQNNGVVDDSQLPKDRFSAERLKGVDSTLKIQPAKLEDSAVYLCASRKELSGRARETQYFGPGTRLLVL.

This rearrangement joins TRBV5-1 to TRBJ2-1; D not resolved. Trimming pared 0 bases from V and 2 bases from J, leaving 6 bases between. CDR1 is SGHRS, CDR2 YFSETQ, per germline. The CDR3 loop spans 14 amino acids. CDR3 sequence reads: CASSLEFTYNEQFF. DNA of the CDR3: TGCGCCAGCAGCTTGGAATTTACCTACAATGAGCAGTTCTTC. The complete variable domain, with remaining parts taken from reference TRBV5-1 and TRBJ2-1, reads KAGVTQTPRYLIKTRGQQVTLSCSPISGHRSVSWYQQTPGQGLQFLFEYFSETQRNKGNFPGRFSGRQFSNSRSEMNVSTLELGDSALYLCASSLEFTYNEQFFGPGTRLTVL.

J is TRBJ2-1 and V is TRBV2; TRBD2 agrees at 7 bases. The V gene end was trimmed by 8 bases and the J gene end by 5 bases; junction bases not matched to a gene: 12. The CDR3 spans 15 residues. CDR1 SNHLY and CDR2 FYNNEI come from the germline V gene. The CDR3 is CASGEREVADNEQFF. Here the CDR3 DNA reads TGTGCCAGCGGAGAGCGGGAAGTCGCGGACAATGAGCAGTTCTTC.

The chain has TRBV27 and TRBJ1-5; possibly TRBD1 for D (5 bases). The germline V gene has CDR1 MNHEY and CDR2 SMNVEV (reference sequence). V lost 0 bases to trimming and J lost 4 bases, with 13 bases between them. The CDR3 totals 16 residues. The chain's CDR3 is CASSLSMGRENQPQHF. The CDR3 nucleotides are TGTGCCAGCAGTTTATCGATGGGCAGGGAAAATCAGCCCCAGCATTTT.

The chain uses TRBV28 and TRBJ2-1; tentatively, D is TRBD2 (6 bases). CDR1 is MDHEN and CDR2 is SYDVKM in the germline V gene. Trimming shortened V by 2 bases and J by 0 bases, and 8 bases separated the two germline ends. This CDR3 comprises 15 residues. This chain's CDR3 is CASSLRRGSYNEQFF. CDR3 bases: TGTGCCAGCAGTTTACGGCGGGGCTCCTACAATGAGCAGTTCTTC. Looking up the rest from reference TRBV28 and TRBJ2-1 gives the full variable domain: DVKVTQSSRYLVKRTGEKVFLECVQDMDHENMFWYRQDPGLGLRLIYFSYDVKMKEKGDIPEGYSVSREKKERFSLILESASTNQTSMYLCASSLRRGSYNEQFFGPGTRLTVL.

The chain couples TRBV28 to TRBJ1-5; 8 bases are a match to TRBD1. Germline-derived CDR1 and CDR2 are MDHEN and SYDVKM. The CDR3 is 15 amino acids. V shed 4 bases and J 5 bases; nucleotides not matched to a gene: 7. The CDR3 here is CASSSGTGSHQPQHF. The CDR3, as DNA: TGTGCCAGCAGTTCGGGGACAGGATCACATCAGCCCCAGCATTTT.

V and J are TRBV11-1 and TRBJ1-1, with 9 bases fitting TRBD1. Per germline, CDR1 SGHAT and CDR2 FQDESV (reference sequence). The ends lost 1 base at V and 7 bases at J; junction bases unmatched: 7. This CDR3 region has 15 residues. The CDR3, as DNA: TGTGCCAGCAGCTTAGATGGGACAGGGTTTGATGAAGCTTTCTTT. Its protein is CASSLDGTGFDEAFF. Full variable domain (remainder filled in from reference TRBV11-1 and TRBJ1-1): EAEVAQSPRYKITEKSQAVAFWCDPISGHATLYWYRQILGQGPELLVQFQDESVVDDSQLPKDRFSAERLKGVDSTLKIQPAELGDSAMYLCASSLDGTGFDEAFFGQGTRLTVV.

This rearrangement joins TRBV18 to TRBJ2-7; TRBD2 matches at 7 bases. Germline V CDR1 and CDR2: KGHSH, LQKENI. V was pared by 3 bases and J by 5 bases, with 7 bases of the junction left unmatched. The length of the CDR3 is 14 residues. The CDR3 here is CASSPGGSYNEQYF. The CDR3 DNA reads as TGTGCCAGCTCACCGGGGGGGTCGTATAACGAGCAGTACTTC.

This clone was seen a single time. The chain is built from TRBV19 and TRBJ2-7, with 7 bases identical to TRBD2. V shed 1 base and J 2 bases; nucleotides not matched to a gene: 5. The CDR3 runs 15 residues. The germline CDR1 and CDR2 sequences are LNHDA and SQIVND (reference sequence). CDR3 amino acids: CASSIGPSGTYEQYF. The CDR3 DNA reads TGTGCCAGTAGTATAGGGCCTAGCGGAACCTACGAGCAGTACTTC.

The chain combines TRBV2 with TRBJ2-7, with 12 bases that match TRBD2. This CDR3 is 13 amino acids long. Germline CDR1 and CDR2: SNHLY and FYNNEI. The CDR3 here is CASSEVLAGGPRV. CDR3 nucleotides: TGTGCCAGCAGTGAAGTGCTAGCGGGAGGGCCTCGGGTC.

J is TRBJ2-7 and V is TRBV29-1; tentatively, D is TRBD1 (6 bases). Germline V gives CDR1 SQVTM, CDR2 ANQGSEA. V was trimmed by 1 base and J by 4 bases, leaving 11 bases between them. The CDR3 loop spans 13 amino acids. The CDR3 is CSVEGQENYEQYF. CDR3 DNA sequence: TGCAGCGTTGAAGGACAGGAGAATTACGAGCAGTACTTC.

The CDR3 loop reads CATSRDSGGEKLFF. In DNA, the CDR3 is TGTGCCACCAGCAGAGACTCAGGGGGCGAAAAACTGTTTTTT. The chain carries TRBV15 and TRBJ1-4; 8 nucleotides agree with TRBD1. The V gene end was trimmed by 0 bases and the J gene end by 8 bases; junction bases not matched to a gene: 2. Germline CDR1 LNHNV, CDR2 YYDKDF (reference sequence). The CDR3 runs 14 residues.

This clone has just one count. This chain connects TRBV6-5 to TRBJ2-7, with D perhaps matching TRBD2 (5 bases). V was shortened by 6 bases and J by 3 bases, with 12 bases between the two germline ends. CDR1 is MNHEY, CDR2 SVGAGI, per germline. The CDR3 sequence is 13 residues long. The CDR3 DNA is TGTGCCAGCAGGTCAGGACTCCTCTACGAGCAGTACTTC. As protein: CASRSGLLYEQYF.

The CDR3 loop reads CASSYRGGSYNEQFF. CDR3 in DNA: TGTGCCAGCAGCTACCGGGGGGGCTCCTACAATGAGCAGTTCTTC. This sequence joins TRBV7-3 and TRBJ2-1; 8 nucleotides match TRBD2. Per the germline V gene, CDR1 is SGHTA and CDR2 is FQGTGA. There are 15 residues in the CDR3. The V and J ends lost 4 bases and 0 bases, in that order; junction bases with no gene match: 2.

This rearrangement joins TRBV28 to TRBJ2-7, with 7 bases lining up with TRBD1. V gave up 5 bases and J gave up 7 bases; unmatched junction bases: 11. The CDR3 is 14 amino acids. CDR1 and CDR2 (germline): MDHEN, SYDVKM. The CDR3 nucleotides read TGTGCCAGCAGTATCGACAGGGTTCTCCCGGAGCAGTACTTC. The encoded protein is CASSIDRVLPEQYF.

The CDR3 reads CASSRGGDEKLFF. CDR3 nucleotide sequence: TGTGCCAGCAGTCGGGGGGGGGATGAAAAACTGTTTTTT. The gene calls are TRBV27 and TRBJ1-4; a weak D match, TRBD1 (5 bases). The length of the CDR3 is 13 residues. V dropped 5 bases and J dropped 6 bases, with 10 bases sitting between them. Germline V gene sequence: CDR1 MNHEY, CDR2 SMNVEV (reference sequence).

The rearrangement uses TRBV18 and TRBJ2-7; D is ambiguous. This CDR3 is 12 amino acids long. From germline, CDR1 is KGHSH and CDR2 LQKENI. Trimming left V 3 bases short and J 2 bases short, with 5 bases between. The CDR3 region is CASSPSAYEQYF. CDR3 coding DNA: TGTGCCAGCTCACCCAGCGCCTACGAGCAGTACTTC.

The chain joins TRBV27 to TRBJ2-1; D gene unclear. The V end lost 3 bases, the J end lost 6 bases, and 15 bases lay between the germline ends. Germline CDR1 is MNHEY and CDR2 is SMNVEV (reference sequence). The CDR3 sequence is 15 residues long. CDR3 coding DNA: TGTGCCAGCAGTTTTTCAAGCCCAGGTCCCAATGAGCAGTTCTTC. It codes for CASSFSSPGPNEQFF.

This rearrangement joins TRBV7-6 to TRBJ2-1; 9 bases map to TRBD2. V lost 2 bases and J lost 8; bases outside the gene matches: 10. The germline gives CDR1 SGHVS, CDR2 FNYEAQ. The CDR3 has 16 amino acids. CDR3 loop: CASSLTPIAGVYEQFF. DNA for the CDR3: TGTGCCAGCAGCTTAACCCCCATAGCGGGAGTGTATGAGCAGTTCTTC.

The gene calls are TRBV7-2 and TRBJ2-4; maybe TRBD1 (6 bases). CDR1 and CDR2 from the germline V gene are SGHTA and FQGNSA. Trimming took off 1 base at V and 2 bases at J, with 15 bases between the two ends. This CDR3 is built from 17 residues. In DNA, the CDR3 is TGTGCCAGCAGCTTAGTATGGGGGCGCGGGTCCAAAAACATTCAGTACTTC. Residues: CASSLVWGRGSKNIQYF.